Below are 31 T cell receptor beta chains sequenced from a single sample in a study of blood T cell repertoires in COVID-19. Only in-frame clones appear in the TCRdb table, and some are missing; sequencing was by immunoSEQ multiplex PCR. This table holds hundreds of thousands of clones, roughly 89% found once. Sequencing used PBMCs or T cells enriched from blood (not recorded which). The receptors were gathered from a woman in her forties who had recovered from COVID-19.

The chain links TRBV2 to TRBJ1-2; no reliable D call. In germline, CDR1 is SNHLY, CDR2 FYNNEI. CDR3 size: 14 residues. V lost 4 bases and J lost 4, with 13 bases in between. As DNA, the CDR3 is TGTGCCAGCAGTGGTACAGAGTCAACCTATGGCTACACCTTC. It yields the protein CASSGTESTYGYTF.

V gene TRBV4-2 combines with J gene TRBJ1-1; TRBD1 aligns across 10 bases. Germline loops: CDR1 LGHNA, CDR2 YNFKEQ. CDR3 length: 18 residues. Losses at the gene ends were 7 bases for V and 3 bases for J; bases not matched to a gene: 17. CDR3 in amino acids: CASTRLKGQGVSDTEAFF. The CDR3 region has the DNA TGTGCCAGCACCAGACTAAAAGGACAGGGGGTTAGTGACACTGAAGCTTTCTTT.

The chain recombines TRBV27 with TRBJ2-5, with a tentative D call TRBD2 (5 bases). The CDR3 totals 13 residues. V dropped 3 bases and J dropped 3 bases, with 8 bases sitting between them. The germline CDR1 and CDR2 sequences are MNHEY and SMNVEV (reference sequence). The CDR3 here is CASSFGSEETQYF. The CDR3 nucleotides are TGTGCCAGCAGTTTTGGGAGCGAAGAGACCCAGTACTTC.

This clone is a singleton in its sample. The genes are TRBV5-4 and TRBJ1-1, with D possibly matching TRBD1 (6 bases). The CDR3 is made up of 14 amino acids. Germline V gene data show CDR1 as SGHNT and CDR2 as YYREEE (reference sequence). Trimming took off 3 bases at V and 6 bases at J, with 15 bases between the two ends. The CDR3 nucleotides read TGTGCCAGCAGCTCCACAGGGAATCGCGCTGAAGCTTTCTTT. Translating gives CASSSTGNRAEAFF.

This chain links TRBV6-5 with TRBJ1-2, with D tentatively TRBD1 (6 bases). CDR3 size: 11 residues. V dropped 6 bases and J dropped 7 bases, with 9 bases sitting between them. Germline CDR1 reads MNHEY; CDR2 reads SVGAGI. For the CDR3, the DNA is TGTGCCAGCAGAACACAGGGTGGCTACACCTTC. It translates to CASRTQGGYTF.

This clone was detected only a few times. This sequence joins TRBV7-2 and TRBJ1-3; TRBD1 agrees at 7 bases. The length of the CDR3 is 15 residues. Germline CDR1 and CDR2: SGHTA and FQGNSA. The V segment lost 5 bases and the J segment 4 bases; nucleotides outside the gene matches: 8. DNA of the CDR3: TGTGCCAGCAGCGGACAAGGGGGCGGAGGAAACACCATATATTTT. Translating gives CASSGQGGGGNTIYF.

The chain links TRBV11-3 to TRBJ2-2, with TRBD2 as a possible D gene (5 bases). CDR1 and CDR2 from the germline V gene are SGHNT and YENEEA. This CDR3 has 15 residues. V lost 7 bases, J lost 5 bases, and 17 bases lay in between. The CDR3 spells CASTPDYPKTGELFF. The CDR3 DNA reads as TGTGCCAGCACCCCAGACTATCCTAAAACCGGGGAGCTGTTTTTT.

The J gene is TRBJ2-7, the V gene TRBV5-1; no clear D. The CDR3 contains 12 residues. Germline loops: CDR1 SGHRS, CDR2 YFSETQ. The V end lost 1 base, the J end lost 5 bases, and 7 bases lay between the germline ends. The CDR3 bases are TGCGCCAGCAGCTTGATGGGCGACGAGCAGTACTTC. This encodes CASSLMGDEQYF.

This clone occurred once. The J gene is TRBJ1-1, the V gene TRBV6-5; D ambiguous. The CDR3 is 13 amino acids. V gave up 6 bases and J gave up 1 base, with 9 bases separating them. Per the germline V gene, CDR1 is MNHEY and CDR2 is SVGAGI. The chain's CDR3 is CASREFRNTEAFF. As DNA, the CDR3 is TGTGCCAGCAGAGAGTTTCGGAACACTGAAGCTTTCTTT.

The DNA of the CDR3 is TGTGCCAGCAGCTTATGGGGGGTACACCAGCCCCAGCATTTT. Amino acid sequence: CASSLWGVHQPQHF. V usage is TRBV5-6 and J usage is TRBJ1-5, with D tentatively TRBD1 (5 bases). V was pared by 2 bases and J by 7 bases, with 13 bases between. The CDR3 consists of 14 residues. Per germline, CDR1 SGHDT and CDR2 YYEEEE.

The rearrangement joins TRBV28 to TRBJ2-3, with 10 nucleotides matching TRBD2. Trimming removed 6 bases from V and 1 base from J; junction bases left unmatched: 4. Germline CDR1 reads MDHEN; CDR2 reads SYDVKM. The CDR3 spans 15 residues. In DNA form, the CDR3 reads TGTGCCAGCAGCCCTACTAGCGGGGGCACAGATACGCAGTATTTT. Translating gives CASSPTSGGTDTQYF.

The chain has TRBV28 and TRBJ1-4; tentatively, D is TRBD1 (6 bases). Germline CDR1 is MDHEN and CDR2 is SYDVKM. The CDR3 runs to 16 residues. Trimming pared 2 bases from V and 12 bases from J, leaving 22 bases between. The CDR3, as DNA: TGTGCCAGCAGTTTACCTCCTTGGACAGTAAATCGGGAACTGTTTTTT. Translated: CASSLPPWTVNRELFF.

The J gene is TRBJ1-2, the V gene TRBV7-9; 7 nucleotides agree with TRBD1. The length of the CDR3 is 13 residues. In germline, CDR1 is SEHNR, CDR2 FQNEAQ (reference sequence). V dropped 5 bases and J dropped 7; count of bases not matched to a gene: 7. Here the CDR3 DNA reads TGTGCCAGCAGCCCTACAGGGGTTGGTGGCTACACCTTC. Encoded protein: CASSPTGVGGYTF.

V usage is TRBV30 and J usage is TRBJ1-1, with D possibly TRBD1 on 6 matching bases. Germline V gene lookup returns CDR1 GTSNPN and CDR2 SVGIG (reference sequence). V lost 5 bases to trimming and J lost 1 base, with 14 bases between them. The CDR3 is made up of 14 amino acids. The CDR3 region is CAWVKDRTNTEAFF. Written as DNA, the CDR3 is TGTGCCTGGGTCAAGGACAGAACGAACACTGAAGCTTTCTTT.

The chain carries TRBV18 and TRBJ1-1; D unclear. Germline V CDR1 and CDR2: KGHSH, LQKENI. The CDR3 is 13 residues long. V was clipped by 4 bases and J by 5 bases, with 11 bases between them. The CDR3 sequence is CASSQTGRTEAFF. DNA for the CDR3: TGTGCCAGCTCACAAACGGGGAGGACTGAAGCTTTCTTT.

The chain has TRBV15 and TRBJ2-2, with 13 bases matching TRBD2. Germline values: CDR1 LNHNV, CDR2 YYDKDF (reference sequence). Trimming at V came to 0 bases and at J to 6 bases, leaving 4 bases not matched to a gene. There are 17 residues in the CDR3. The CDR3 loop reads CATSRDLGLAGPGELFF. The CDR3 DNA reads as TGTGCCACCAGCAGAGACCTGGGACTAGCGGGACCCGGGGAGCTGTTTTTT.

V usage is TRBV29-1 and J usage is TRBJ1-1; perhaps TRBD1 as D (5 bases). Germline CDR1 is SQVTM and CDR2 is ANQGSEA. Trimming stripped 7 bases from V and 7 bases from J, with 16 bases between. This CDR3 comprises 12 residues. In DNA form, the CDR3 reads TGCAGCGCCGCTAGGGGCAGCAGTGAAGCTTTCTTT. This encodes CSAARGSSEAFF.

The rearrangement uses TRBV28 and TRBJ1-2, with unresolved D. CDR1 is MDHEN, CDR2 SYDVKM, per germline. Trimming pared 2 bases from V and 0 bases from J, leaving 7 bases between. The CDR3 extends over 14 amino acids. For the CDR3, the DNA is TGTGCCAGCAGTTTACTCGCGGCTAACTATGGCTACACCTTC. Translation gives CASSLLAANYGYTF.

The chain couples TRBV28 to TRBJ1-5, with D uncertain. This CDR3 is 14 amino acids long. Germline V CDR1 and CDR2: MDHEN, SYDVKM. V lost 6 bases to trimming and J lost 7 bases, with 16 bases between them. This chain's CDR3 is CASSAPGVVQPQHF. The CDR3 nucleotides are TGTGCCAGCAGCGCCCCGGGAGTGGTCCAGCCCCAGCATTTT.

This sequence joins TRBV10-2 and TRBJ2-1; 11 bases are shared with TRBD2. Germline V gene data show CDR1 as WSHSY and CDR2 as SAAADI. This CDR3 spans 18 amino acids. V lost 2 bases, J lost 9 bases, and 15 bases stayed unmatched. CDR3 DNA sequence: TGCGCCAGCAGTGAGAGAACTCCCGGGACTAGCGGACGGGCTGAGCAGTTCTTC. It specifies CASSERTPGTSGRAEQFF.

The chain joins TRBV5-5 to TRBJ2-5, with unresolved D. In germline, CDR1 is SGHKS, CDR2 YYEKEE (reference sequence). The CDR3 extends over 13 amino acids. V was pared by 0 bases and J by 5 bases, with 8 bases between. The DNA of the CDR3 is TGTGCCAGCAGCTTGGTTCCCGGGGAGACCCAGTACTTC. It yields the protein CASSLVPGETQYF.

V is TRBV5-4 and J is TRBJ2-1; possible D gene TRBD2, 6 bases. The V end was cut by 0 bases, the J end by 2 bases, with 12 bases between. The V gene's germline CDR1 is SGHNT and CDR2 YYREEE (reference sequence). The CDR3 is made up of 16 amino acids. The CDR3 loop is CASSLASGEAYNEQFF. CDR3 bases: TGTGCCAGCAGCTTGGCCTCGGGGGAGGCCTACAATGAGCAGTTCTTC.

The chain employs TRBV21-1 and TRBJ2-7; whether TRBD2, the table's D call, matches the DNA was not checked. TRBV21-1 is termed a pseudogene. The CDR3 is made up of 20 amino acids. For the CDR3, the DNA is TGTGCCAGCAGCAAAGTCCAGGGGATTAAGCGGGGGAACTTATCCTACGAGCAGTACGTC. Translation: CASSKVQGIKRGNLSYEQYV.

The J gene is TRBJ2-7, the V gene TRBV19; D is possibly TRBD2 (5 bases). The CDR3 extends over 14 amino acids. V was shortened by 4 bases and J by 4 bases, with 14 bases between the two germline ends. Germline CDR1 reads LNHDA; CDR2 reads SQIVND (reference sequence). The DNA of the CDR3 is TGTGCCAGTAGTAGGGCCGGGGTAGGATACGAGCAGTACTTC. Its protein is CASSRAGVGYEQYF.

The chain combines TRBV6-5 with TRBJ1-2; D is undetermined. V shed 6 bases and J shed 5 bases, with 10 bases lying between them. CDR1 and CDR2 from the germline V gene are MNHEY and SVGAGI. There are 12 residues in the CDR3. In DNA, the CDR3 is TGTGCCAGCAGGGCAGAGGCTTATGGCTACACCTTC. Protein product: CASRAEAYGYTF.

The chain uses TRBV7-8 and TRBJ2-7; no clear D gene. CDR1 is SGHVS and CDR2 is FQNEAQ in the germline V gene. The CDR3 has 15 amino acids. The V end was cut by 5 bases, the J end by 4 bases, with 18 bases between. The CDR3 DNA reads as TGTGCCAGCAGCACGCTCCTCGACAAACCATACGAGCAGTACGTC. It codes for CASSTLLDKPYEQYV.

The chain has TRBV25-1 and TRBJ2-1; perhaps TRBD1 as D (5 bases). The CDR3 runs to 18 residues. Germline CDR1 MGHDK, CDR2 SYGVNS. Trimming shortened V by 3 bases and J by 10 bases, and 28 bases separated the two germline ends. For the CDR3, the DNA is TGTGCCAGCAGTGAGAGTGGGGTTGGGCAGGGTTTGGCGAGGGAGCAGTTCTTC. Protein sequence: CASSESGVGQGLAREQFF.

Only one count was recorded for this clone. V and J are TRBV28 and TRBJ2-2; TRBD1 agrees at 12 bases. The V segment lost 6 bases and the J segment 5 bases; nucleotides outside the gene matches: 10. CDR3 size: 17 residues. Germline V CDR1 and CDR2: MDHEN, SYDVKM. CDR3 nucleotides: TGTGCCAGCAGGGCTGCGGGACAGGGGGCTTTAACCGGGGAGCTGTTTTTT. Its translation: CASRAAGQGALTGELFF.

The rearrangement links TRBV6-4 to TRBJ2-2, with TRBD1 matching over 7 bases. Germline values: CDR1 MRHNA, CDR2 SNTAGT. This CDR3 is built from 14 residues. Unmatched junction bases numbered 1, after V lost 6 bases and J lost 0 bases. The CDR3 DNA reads TGTGCCAGCAGGGGGACAGCGAACACCGGGGAGCTGTTTTTT. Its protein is CASRGTANTGELFF.

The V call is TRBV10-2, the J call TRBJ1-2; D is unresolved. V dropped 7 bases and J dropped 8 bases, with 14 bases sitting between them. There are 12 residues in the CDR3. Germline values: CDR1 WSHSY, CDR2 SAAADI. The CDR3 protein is CASTSGPEGYTF. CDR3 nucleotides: TGCGCCAGCACTTCAGGCCCAGAGGGCTACACCTTC.

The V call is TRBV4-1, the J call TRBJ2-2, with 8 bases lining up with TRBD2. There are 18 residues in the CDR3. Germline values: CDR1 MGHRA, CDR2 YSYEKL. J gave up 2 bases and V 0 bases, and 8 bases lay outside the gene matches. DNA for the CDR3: TGCGCCAGCAGCCAAGAGGGCGGACTAGCCTTCAACACCGGGGAGCTGTTTTTT. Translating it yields CASSQEGGLAFNTGELFF.